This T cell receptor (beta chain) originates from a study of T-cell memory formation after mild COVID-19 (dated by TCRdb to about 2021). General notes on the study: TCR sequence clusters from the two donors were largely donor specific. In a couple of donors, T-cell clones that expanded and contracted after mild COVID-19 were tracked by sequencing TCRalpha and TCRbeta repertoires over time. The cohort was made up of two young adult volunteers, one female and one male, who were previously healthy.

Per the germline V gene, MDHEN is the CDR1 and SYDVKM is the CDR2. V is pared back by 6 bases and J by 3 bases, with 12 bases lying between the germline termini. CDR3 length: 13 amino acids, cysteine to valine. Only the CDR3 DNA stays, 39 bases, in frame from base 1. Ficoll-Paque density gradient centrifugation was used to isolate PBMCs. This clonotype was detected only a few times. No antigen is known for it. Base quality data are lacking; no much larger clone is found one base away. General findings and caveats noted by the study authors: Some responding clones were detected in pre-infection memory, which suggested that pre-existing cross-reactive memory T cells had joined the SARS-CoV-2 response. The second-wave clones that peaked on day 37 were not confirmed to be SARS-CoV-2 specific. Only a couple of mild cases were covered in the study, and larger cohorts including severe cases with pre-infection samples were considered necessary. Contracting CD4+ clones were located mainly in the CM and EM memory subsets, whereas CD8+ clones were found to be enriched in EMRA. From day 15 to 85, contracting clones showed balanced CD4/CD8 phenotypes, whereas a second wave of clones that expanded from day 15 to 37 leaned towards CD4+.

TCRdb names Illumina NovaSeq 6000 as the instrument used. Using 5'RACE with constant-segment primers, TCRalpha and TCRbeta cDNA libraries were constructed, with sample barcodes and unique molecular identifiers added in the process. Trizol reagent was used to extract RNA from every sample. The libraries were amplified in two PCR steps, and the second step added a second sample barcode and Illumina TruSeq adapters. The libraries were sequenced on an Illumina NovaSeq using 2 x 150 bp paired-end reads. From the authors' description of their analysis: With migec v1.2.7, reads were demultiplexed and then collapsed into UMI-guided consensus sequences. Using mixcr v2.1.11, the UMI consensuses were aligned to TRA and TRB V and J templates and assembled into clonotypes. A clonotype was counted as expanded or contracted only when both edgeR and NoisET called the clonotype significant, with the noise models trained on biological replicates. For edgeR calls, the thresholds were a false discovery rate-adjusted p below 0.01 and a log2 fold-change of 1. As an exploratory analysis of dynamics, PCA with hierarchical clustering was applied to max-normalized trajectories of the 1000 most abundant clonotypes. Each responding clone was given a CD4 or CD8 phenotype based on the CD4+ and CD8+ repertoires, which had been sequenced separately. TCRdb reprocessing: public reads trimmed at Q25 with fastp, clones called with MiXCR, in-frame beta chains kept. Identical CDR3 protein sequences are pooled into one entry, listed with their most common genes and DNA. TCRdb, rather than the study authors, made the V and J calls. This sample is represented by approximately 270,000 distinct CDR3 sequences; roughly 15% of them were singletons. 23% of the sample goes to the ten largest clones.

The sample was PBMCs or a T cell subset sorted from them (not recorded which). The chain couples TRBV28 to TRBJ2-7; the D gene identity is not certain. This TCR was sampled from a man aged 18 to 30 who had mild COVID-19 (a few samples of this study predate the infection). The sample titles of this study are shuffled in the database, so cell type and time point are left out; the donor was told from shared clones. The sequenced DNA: TGTGCCAGCAGCCCGTTGCTCGGCTACGAGCAGTACGTC. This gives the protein CASSPLLGYEQYV.